These 31 T cell receptor beta chains originate from one sample sequenced in a study of blood T cell repertoires in COVID-19. Sequencing was performed with immunoSEQ multiplex PCR; in TCRdb, only in-frame clones are kept and a portion is missing. Among around 180,000 clones, about 81% were seen once, and the ten largest hold 12%. The sequenced sample consisted of peripheral blood. These receptors were taken from a woman of 80 years or more with COVID-19, enrolled during active disease.

This clone was seen a few times. The J gene is TRBJ1-2, the V gene TRBV29-1; D ambiguous. Per germline, CDR1 SQVTM and CDR2 ANQGSEA. The CDR3 length is 15 residues. V shed 5 bases and J shed 3 bases, with 19 bases lying between them. DNA for the CDR3: TGCAGCGTTCGGAGGCTTACGGCAGGAGACTATGGCTACACCTTC. Translated: CSVRRLTAGDYGYTF.

The genes are TRBV10-3 and TRBJ2-2; 8 nucleotides agree with TRBD1. Germline values: CDR1 ENHRY, CDR2 SYGVKD. Germline trimming cut 6 bases from V and 4 bases from J; bases unmatched to any gene: 4. There are 14 residues in the CDR3. This chain's CDR3 is CAIRETGATGELFF. As DNA, the CDR3 is TGTGCCATCAGGGAGACAGGGGCCACCGGGGAGCTGTTTTTT.

This clone was detected once. The genes are TRBV10-3 and TRBJ2-3; 8 bases fit TRBD2. The junction had 5 bases not matched to a gene; V was cut back by 3 bases and J by 0 bases. The CDR3 spans 16 residues. Germline CDR1 is ENHRY and CDR2 is SYGVKD. CDR3 protein: CAISEKLAASTDTQYF. CDR3 nucleotide sequence: TGTGCCATCAGTGAAAAACTAGCGGCTAGCACAGATACGCAGTATTTT.

The chain has TRBV6-6 and TRBJ1-2, with 7 bases matching TRBD1. V dropped 0 bases and J dropped 4; count of bases not matched to a gene: 5. Germline V gene lookup returns CDR1 MNHNY and CDR2 SVGAGI (reference sequence). CDR3 size: 15 residues. In DNA, the CDR3 is TGTGCCAGCAGTTACTCGGAGGGGGCACTCTATGGCTACACCTTC. It yields the protein CASSYSEGALYGYTF.

The J gene is TRBJ1-2, the V gene TRBV6-6; D remains ambiguous. Trimming removed 2 bases from V and 6 bases from J, with 4 bases in between. This CDR3 has 11 residues. Germline V lookup: CDR1 MNHNY, CDR2 SVGAGI (reference sequence). The CDR3 sequence: CASSYPDGYTF. The CDR3 bases are TGTGCCAGCAGTTACCCGGATGGCTACACCTTC.

The chain has TRBV2 and TRBJ2-5; 14 bases map to TRBD2. This CDR3 comprises 17 residues. The V gene end was trimmed by 6 bases and the J gene end by 5 bases; junction bases not matched to a gene: 11. The germline gives CDR1 SNHLY, CDR2 FYNNEI. Here the CDR3 reads CASRKAGTSGSGETQYF. The CDR3, as DNA: TGTGCCAGCAGGAAGGCCGGGACTAGCGGGAGTGGTGAGACCCAGTACTTC.

The DNA for the CDR3 is TGTGCCAGCAGTTTATCCGTCGGGCCCCAGCATTTT. Protein: CASSLSVGPQHF. The chain uses TRBV28 and TRBJ1-5; D is uncertain. Per germline, CDR1 MDHEN and CDR2 SYDVKM. The CDR3 runs to 12 residues. V lost 1 base, J lost 9 bases, and 7 bases lay in between.

This clone was counted a few times. This rearrangement joins TRBV5-5 to TRBJ1-2; D remains unclear. This CDR3 has 12 residues. The germline CDR1 and CDR2 sequences are SGHKS and YYEKEE (reference sequence). V lost 4 bases, J lost 8 bases, and 12 bases lay in between. For the CDR3, the DNA is TGTGCCAGCAGCCCGGGTGAGCACGGCTACACCTTC. It codes for CASSPGEHGYTF.

The chain joins TRBV4-3 to TRBJ2-1, with 7 bases identical to TRBD1. Looked up from germline, CDR1 is LGHNA and CDR2 is YSLEER. This CDR3 region has 18 residues. Germline trimming cut 1 base from V and 3 bases from J; bases unmatched to any gene: 12. DNA for the CDR3: TGCGCCAGCAGCCAAGCTACAGGGGTCCTAGGGTTCTACAATGAGCAGTTCTTC. It is translated as CASSQATGVLGFYNEQFF.

The chain couples TRBV5-1 to TRBJ2-2, with D unresolved. Trimming pared 2 bases from V and 3 bases from J, leaving 14 bases between. CDR1 and CDR2 (germline): SGHRS, YFSETQ. This CDR3 contains 16 residues. The CDR3 region has the DNA TGCGCCAGCAGCTTTTTACGAGATTCCGACACCGGGGAGCTGTTTTTT. It translates to CASSFLRDSDTGELFF.

This sequence joins TRBV3-1 (or the pseudogene TRBV3-2) and TRBJ2-1; 9 positions agree with TRBD2. CDR1 is LGHDT and CDR2 is YNNKEL in the germline V gene (reference sequence). The V gene end was trimmed by 1 base and the J gene end by 6 bases; junction bases not matched to a gene: 4. The CDR3 sequence is 15 residues long. As DNA, the CDR3 is TGTGCCAGCAGCCAAGGGCTAGCGGGGTTCAATGAGCAGTTCTTC. The encoded protein is CASSQGLAGFNEQFF.

The V and J genes are TRBV28 and TRBJ2-7; D unresolved. The germline gives CDR1 MDHEN, CDR2 SYDVKM. CDR3 length: 12 residues. The DNA of the CDR3 is TGTGCGATTGGGCCCAACCTCTACGAGCAGTACTTC. Translation gives CAIGPNLYEQYF.

This chain connects TRBV4-3 to TRBJ2-1; TRBD2 matches at 7 bases. V trimming: 5 bases; J trimming: 7 bases; junction bases outside the gene matches: 14. The CDR3 has 16 amino acids. The germline V gene encodes CDR1 LGHNA and CDR2 YSLEER. CDR3 sequence (DNA): TGCGCCAGCAGCAGATTGGGGAGCGGGGAGGAGAATGAGCAGTTCTTC. Protein product: CASSRLGSGEENEQFF.

The chain links TRBV19 to TRBJ1-5, with 12 bases aligning to TRBD1. The CDR3 is 17 amino acids. V was pared by 1 base and J by 8 bases, with 9 bases of the junction left unmatched. The germline gives CDR1 LNHDA, CDR2 SQIVND (reference sequence). CDR3 protein: CASSIGGTGGHRKPQHF. DNA of the CDR3: TGTGCCAGTAGTATAGGGGGGACAGGGGGCCATAGGAAGCCCCAGCATTTT.

This chain uses TRBV24-1 with TRBJ2-5, with 15 bases matching TRBD2. CDR3 length equals 18 residues. In germline, CDR1 is KGHDR, CDR2 SFDVKD. Trimming at V came to 2 bases and at J to 5 bases, leaving 8 bases not matched to a gene. CDR3 residues: CATSDSGLAGGAGETQYF. DNA of the CDR3: TGTGCCACCAGTGATTCCGGACTAGCGGGGGGGGCGGGCGAGACCCAGTACTTC.

The chain combines TRBV4-2 with TRBJ2-2; 8 bases agree with TRBD2. Germline-derived CDR1 and CDR2 are LGHNA and YNFKEQ. Trimming cost V 4 bases and J 6 bases; bases outside gene matches: 10. This CDR3 has 16 residues. The CDR3 loop is CASSLTVGRAAGELFF. CDR3 in DNA: TGTGCCAGCAGCCTCACGGTCGGGAGGGCGGCCGGGGAGCTGTTTTTT.

The chain links TRBV25-1 to TRBJ2-7, with a tentative D call TRBD1 (6 bases). The V gene lost 4 bases and the J gene lost 2 bases, with 12 bases spanning the gap. This CDR3 has 14 amino acids. CDR1 and CDR2 from the germline V gene are MGHDK and SYGVNS. In DNA form, the CDR3 reads TGTGCCAGCAGTGCCTGGACAGCAACCTACGAGCAGTACTTC. Residues: CASSAWTATYEQYF.

This chain links TRBV3-1 (or the pseudogene TRBV3-2) with TRBJ1-5; D is perhaps TRBD1 (5 bases). V was pared by 0 bases and J by 9 bases, with 24 bases between. In germline, CDR1 is LGHDT, CDR2 YNNKEL (reference sequence). The CDR3 extends over 18 amino acids. The DNA for the CDR3 is TGTGCCAGCAGCCAAGATCAGATCGGCAGGGCCTGGGGGGGGCCCCAGCATTTT. Residues: CASSQDQIGRAWGGPQHF.

CDR3 amino acids: CASSAYRDSPLHF. CDR3 bases: TGTGCCAGCAGCGCTTACAGGGATTCACCCCTCCACTTT. The chain is built from TRBV7-3 and TRBJ1-6, with D possibly matching TRBD1 (6 bases). The CDR3 contains 13 residues. V lost 5 bases, J lost 8 bases, and 10 bases lay in between. Germline V CDR1 and CDR2: SGHTA, FQGTGA. Looking up the rest from reference TRBV7-3 and TRBJ1-6 gives the full variable domain: GAGVSQTPSNKVTEKGKYVELRCDPISGHTALYWYRQSLGQGPEFLIYFQGTGAADDSGLPNDRFFAVRPEGSVSTLKIQRTERGDSAVYLCASSAYRDSPLHFGNGTRLTVT.

This chain connects TRBV29-1 to TRBJ1-1, with no clear D. The CDR3 is 13 residues long. Between the trimmed V and J ends, which lost 4 bases and 5 bases, there was a span of 14 bases. Per germline, CDR1 SQVTM and CDR2 ANQGSEA. Written as DNA, the CDR3 is TGCAGCGTTGTTCAGAGGGCGCGAACTGAAGCTTTCTTT. Translated, it gives CSVVQRARTEAFF.

CDR3 sequence (DNA): TGTGCCTGGAGTGTAACCCGACTAGCCAAAAACATTCAGTACTTC. It specifies CAWSVTRLAKNIQYF. The chain combines TRBV30 with TRBJ2-4; D unclear. This CDR3 has 15 amino acids. Germline V gives CDR1 GTSNPN, CDR2 SVGIG (reference sequence). The germline V and J ends were trimmed by 0 bases and 0 bases, with 9 bases remaining between them.

This sequence joins TRBV6-6 and TRBJ1-4; D not resolved. The germline V gene has CDR1 MNHNY and CDR2 SVGAGI (reference sequence). The CDR3 has 12 amino acids. The V end was cut by 2 bases, the J end by 8 bases, with 6 bases between. DNA for the CDR3: TGTGCCAGCAGTTACGCCCAGGAAAAACTGTTTTTT. It specifies CASSYAQEKLFF.

The chain carries TRBV2 and TRBJ1-2; TRBD1 is a possible D gene (5 bases). Germline V gene sequence: CDR1 SNHLY, CDR2 FYNNEI. V was trimmed by 6 bases and J by 4 bases, leaving 9 bases between them. The CDR3 has 12 amino acids. CDR3 DNA: TGTGCCAGCAGCCTTGACAGCTATGGCTACACCTTC. Its translation: CASSLDSYGYTF.

The chain employs TRBV27 and TRBJ2-3; TRBD2 might be the D (6 bases). V lost 2 bases and J lost 1, with 10 bases in between. Per germline, CDR1 MNHEY and CDR2 SMNVEV (reference sequence). This CDR3 region has 15 residues. CDR3 in amino acids: CASSLMGGGTDTQYF. CDR3 bases: TGTGCCAGCAGTTTAATGGGCGGGGGCACAGATACGCAGTATTTT.

Details on this clone: At one end the junction does not follow the germline gene, possibly because of a read error. The chain links TRBV12-3 or TRBV12-4 to TRBJ1-2; weak D call: TRBD1 (6 bases). The CDR3 contains 13 residues. Here the CDR3 reads CASSLNQGIRAHF. DNA for the CDR3: TGTGCCAGCAGTTTAAATCAGGGGATAAGGGCCCACTTC.

The chain combines TRBV6-2 or TRBV6-3 with TRBJ1-5; D gene unclear. Per germline, CDR1 MNHEY and CDR2 SVGEGT. The CDR3 sequence is 13 residues long. Trimming took 5 bases from V and 4 from J, leaving 9 bases between them. This CDR3 reads CASSAAHNQPQHF. The CDR3 bases are TGTGCCAGCAGTGCGGCCCATAATCAGCCCCAGCATTTT.

This clone was seen only a few times. Here the CDR3 DNA reads TGTGCCAGCAGCCCGACAGACTCTAGCTCTGGGGCCAACGTCCTGACTTTC. It codes for CASSPTDSSSGANVLTF. This chain connects TRBV27 to TRBJ2-6; a weak D match, TRBD1 (5 bases). The V gene's germline CDR1 is MNHEY and CDR2 SMNVEV (reference sequence). CDR3 length: 17 amino acids. Trimming stripped 6 bases from V and 0 bases from J, with 15 bases between. The whole variable domain, remainder taken from reference TRBV27 and TRBJ2-6, is EAQVTQNPRYLITVTGKKLTVTCSQNMNHEYMSWYRQDPGLGLRQIYYSMNVEVTDKGDVPEGYKVSRKEKRNFPLILESPSPNQTSLYFCASSPTDSSSGANVLTFGAGSRLTVL.

CDR3 in DNA: TGTGCCATCAGTGTGACAGGGGCCACTGAAGCTTTCTTT. It yields the protein CAISVTGATEAFF. The chain combines TRBV10-3 with TRBJ1-1; TRBD1 matches at 8 bases. The ends lost 4 bases at V and 4 bases at J; junction bases unmatched: 2. The germline CDR1 and CDR2 sequences are ENHRY and SYGVKD. The CDR3 extends over 13 amino acids.

This chain links TRBV19 with TRBJ2-1; D is possibly TRBD2 (7 bases). V lost 7 bases to trimming and J lost 2 bases, with 12 bases between them. Germline CDR1 reads LNHDA; CDR2 reads SQIVND (reference sequence). The CDR3 consists of 14 residues. CDR3: CASTPGGAYNEQFF. DNA for the CDR3: TGTGCCAGTACCCCGGGGGGCGCCTACAATGAGCAGTTCTTC.

The rearrangement uses TRBV6-5 and TRBJ2-1; D is perhaps TRBD2 (5 bases). CDR3 size: 14 residues. V was shortened by 6 bases and J by 6 bases, with 15 bases between the two germline ends. Germline values: CDR1 MNHEY, CDR2 SVGAGI. As DNA, the CDR3 is TGTGCCAGCAGCCCAACGAGGGCCGGCAATGAGCAGTTCTTC. This sequence encodes CASSPTRAGNEQFF.

The chain employs TRBV7-2 and TRBJ2-7; 12 nucleotides align to TRBD2. V dropped 5 bases and J dropped 3; count of bases not matched to a gene: 5. The CDR3 consists of 15 residues. The germline CDR1 and CDR2 sequences are SGHTA and FQGNSA. This CDR3 is CASSQTTSGGYEQYF. The CDR3 DNA follows: TGTGCCAGCAGCCAGACGACTAGCGGGGGCTACGAGCAGTACTTC.